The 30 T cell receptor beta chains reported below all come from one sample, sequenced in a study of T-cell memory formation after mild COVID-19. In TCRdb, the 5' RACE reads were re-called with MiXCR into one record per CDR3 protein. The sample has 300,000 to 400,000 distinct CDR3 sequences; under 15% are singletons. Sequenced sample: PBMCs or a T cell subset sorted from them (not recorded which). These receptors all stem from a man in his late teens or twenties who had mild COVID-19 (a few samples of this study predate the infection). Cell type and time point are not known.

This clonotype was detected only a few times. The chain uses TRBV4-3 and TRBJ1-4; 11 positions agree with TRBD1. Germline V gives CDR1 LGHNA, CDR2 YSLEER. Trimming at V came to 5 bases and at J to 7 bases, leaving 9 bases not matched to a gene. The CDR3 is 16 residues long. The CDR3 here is CASSSTGTGGSEKLFF. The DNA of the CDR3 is TGCGCCAGCAGCTCCACCGGGACAGGGGGGAGTGAAAAACTGTTTTTT.

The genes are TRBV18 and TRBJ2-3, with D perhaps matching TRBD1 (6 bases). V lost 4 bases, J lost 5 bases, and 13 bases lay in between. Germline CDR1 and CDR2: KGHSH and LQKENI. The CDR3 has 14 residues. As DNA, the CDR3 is TGTGCCAGCTCACGTAACAGGGTTCAAGATACGCAGTATTTT. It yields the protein CASSRNRVQDTQYF.

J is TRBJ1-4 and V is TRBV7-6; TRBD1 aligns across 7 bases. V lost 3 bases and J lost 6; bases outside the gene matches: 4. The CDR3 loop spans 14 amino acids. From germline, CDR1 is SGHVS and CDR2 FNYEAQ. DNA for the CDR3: TGTGCCAGCAGCTTTAGGCAGGGGGATGAAAAACTGTTTTTT. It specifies CASSFRQGDEKLFF.

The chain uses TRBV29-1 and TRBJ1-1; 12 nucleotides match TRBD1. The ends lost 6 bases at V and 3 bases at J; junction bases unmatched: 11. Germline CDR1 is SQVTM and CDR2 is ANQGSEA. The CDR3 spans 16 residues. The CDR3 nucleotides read TGCAGCGTCCCGGGACAGGGGGCCATTACCTACACTGAAGCTTTCTTT. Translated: CSVPGQGAITYTEAFF.

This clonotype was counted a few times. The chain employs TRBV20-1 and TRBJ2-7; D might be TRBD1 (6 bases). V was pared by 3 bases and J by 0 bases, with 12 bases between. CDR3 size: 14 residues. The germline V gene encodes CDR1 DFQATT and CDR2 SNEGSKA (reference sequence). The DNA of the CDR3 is TGCAGTGCTAGGTCGCAGGGACACTCCTACGAGCAGTACTTC. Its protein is CSARSQGHSYEQYF.

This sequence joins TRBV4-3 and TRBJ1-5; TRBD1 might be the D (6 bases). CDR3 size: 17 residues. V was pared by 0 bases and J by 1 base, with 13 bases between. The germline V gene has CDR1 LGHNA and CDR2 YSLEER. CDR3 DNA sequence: TGCGCCAGCAGCCAAGATTCATCCGGGGGCAGCAATCAGCCCCAGCATTTT. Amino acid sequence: CASSQDSSGGSNQPQHF.

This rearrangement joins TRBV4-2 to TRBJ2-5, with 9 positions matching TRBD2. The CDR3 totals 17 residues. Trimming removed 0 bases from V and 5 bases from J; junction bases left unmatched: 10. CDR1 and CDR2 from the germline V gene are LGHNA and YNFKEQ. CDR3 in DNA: TGTGCCAGCAGCCAAGATCAGACCAGCGGGGGGCGGGAGACCCAGTACTTC. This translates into CASSQDQTSGGRETQYF.

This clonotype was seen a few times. CDR3 sequence (DNA): TGTGCCAGCAGTCGATATAGCGGGGGGCAGTACAATGAGCAGTTCTTC. Translation gives CASSRYSGGQYNEQFF. The chain combines TRBV6-6 with TRBJ2-1; 10 bases match TRBD2. V shed 5 bases, J shed 4 bases, and the junction held 8 bases outside the gene matches. The V gene's germline CDR1 is MNHNY and CDR2 SVGAGI (reference sequence). The CDR3 runs to 16 residues.

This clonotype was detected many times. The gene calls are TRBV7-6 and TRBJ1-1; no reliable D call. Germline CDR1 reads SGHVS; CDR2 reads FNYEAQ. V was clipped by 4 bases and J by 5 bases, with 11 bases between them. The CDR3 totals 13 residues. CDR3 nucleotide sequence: TGTGCCAGCAGCTCCCAGGCGGGAACTGAAGCTTTCTTT. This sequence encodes CASSSQAGTEAFF.

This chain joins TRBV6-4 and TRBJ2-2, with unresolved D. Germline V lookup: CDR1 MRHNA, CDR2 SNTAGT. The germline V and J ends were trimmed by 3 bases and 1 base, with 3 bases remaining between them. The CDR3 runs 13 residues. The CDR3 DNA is TGTGCCAGCAGTGATGGGAACACCGGGGAGCTGTTTTTT. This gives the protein CASSDGNTGELFF.

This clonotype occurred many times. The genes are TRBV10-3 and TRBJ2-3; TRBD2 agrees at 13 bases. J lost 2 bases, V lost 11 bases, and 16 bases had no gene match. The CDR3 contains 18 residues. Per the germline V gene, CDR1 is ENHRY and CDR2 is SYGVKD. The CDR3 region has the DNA TGTGCCGTCCTTGAAGAGAGGACTAGCGGGAGTTACACAGATACGCAGTATTTT. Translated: CAVLEERTSGSYTDTQYF.

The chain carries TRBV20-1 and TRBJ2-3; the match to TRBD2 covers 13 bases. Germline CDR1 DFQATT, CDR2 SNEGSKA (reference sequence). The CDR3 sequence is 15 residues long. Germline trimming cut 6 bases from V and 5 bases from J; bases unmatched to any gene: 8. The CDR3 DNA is TGCAGTGCAACCGGACTAGCGGGGGCGGGAGATACGCAGTATTTT. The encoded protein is CSATGLAGAGDTQYF.

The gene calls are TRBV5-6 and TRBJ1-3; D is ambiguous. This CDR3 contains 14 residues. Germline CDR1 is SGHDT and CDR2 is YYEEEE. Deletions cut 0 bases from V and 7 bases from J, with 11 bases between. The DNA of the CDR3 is TGTGCCAGCAGCTTGGCGTCAGTTGGCAACACCATATATTTT. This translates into CASSLASVGNTIYF.

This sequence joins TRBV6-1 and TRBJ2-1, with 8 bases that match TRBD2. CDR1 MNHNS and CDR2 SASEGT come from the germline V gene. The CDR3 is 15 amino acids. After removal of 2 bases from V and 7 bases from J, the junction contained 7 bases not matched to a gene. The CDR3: CASSEHSGGLNEQFF. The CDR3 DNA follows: TGTGCCAGCAGTGAACACAGCGGGGGCTTGAATGAGCAGTTCTTC.

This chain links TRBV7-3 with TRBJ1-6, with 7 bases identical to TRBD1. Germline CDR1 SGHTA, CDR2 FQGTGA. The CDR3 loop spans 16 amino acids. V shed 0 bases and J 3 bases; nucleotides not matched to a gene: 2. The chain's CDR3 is CASSLTSGGYNSPLHF. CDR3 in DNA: TGTGCCAGCAGCTTAACTTCAGGGGGCTATAATTCACCCCTCCACTTT.

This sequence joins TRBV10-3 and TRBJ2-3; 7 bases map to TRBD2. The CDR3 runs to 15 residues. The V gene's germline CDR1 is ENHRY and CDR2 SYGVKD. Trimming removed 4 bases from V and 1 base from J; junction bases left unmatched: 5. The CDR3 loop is CAISVGGSGTDTQYF. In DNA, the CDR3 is TGTGCCATCAGTGTCGGGGGGTCTGGCACAGATACGCAGTATTTT.

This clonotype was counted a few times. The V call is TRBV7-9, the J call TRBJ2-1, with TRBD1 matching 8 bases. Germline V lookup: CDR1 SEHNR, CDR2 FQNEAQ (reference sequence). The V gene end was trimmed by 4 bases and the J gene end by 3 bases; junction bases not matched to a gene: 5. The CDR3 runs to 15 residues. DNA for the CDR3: TGTGCCAGCAGCTCAGCCGGGACAGGCTACAATGAGCAGTTCTTC. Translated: CASSSAGTGYNEQFF.

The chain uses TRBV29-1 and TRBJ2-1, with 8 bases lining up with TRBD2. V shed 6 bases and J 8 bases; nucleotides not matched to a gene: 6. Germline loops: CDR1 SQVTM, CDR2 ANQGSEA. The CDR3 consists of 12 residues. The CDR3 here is CSVRGGQYEQFF. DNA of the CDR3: TGCAGCGTACGGGGGGGCCAATATGAGCAGTTCTTC.

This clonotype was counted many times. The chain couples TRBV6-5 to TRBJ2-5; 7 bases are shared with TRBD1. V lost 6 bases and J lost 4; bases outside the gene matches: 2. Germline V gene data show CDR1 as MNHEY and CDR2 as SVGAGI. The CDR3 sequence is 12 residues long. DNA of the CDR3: TGTGCCAGCAGGTCAGGGGGAGAGACCCAGTACTTC. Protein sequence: CASRSGGETQYF.

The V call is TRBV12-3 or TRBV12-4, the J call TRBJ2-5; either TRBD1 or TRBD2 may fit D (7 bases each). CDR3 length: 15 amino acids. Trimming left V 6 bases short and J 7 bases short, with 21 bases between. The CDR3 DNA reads TGTGCCAGCAGCCAGGGGGTGCGGGGGTTGGTGACCCAGTACTTC. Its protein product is CASSQGVRGLVTQYF.

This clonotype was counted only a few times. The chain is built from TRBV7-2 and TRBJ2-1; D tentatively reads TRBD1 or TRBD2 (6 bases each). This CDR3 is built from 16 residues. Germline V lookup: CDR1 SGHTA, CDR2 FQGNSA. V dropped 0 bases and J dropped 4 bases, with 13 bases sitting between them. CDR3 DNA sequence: TGTGCCAGCAGCTTAGCGGCCGGGGGCCAGTACAATGAGCAGTTCTTC. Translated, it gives CASSLAAGGQYNEQFF.

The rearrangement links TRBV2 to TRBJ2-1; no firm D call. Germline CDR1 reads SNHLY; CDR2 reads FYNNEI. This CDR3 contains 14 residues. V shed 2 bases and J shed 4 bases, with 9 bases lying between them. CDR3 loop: CASSEFDFYNEQFF. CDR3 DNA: TGTGCCAGCAGTGAATTCGACTTTTACAATGAGCAGTTCTTC.

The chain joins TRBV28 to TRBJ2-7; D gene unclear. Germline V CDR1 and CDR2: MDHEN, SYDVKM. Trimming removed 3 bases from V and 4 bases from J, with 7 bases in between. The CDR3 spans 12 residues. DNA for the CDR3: TGTGCCAGCAGTTTCTTGAGTTACGAGCAGTACTTC. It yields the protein CASSFLSYEQYF.

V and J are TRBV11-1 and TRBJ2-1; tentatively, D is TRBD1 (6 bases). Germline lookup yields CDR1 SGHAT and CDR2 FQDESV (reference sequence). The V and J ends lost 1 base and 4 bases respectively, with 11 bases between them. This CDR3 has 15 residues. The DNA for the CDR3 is TGTGCCAGCAGCTTAGGTAATGGACAGTACAATGAGCAGTTCTTC. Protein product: CASSLGNGQYNEQFF.

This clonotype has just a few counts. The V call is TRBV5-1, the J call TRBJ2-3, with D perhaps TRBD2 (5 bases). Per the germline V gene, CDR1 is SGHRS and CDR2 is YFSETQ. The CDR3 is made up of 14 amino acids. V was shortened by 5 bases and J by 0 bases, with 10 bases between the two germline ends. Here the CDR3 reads CASRPDSSTDTQYF. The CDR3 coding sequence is TGCGCCAGCAGACCGGACTCTAGCACAGATACGCAGTATTTT. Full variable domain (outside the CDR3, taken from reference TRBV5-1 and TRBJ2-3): KAGVTQTPRYLIKTRGQQVTLSCSPISGHRSVSWYQQTPGQGLQFLFEYFSETQRNKGNFPGRFSGRQFSNSRSEMNVSTLELGDSALYLCASRPDSSTDTQYFGPGTRLTVL.

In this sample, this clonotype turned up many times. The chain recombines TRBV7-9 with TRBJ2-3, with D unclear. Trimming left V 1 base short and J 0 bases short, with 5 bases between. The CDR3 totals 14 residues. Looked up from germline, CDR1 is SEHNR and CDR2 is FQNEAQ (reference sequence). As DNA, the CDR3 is TGTGCCAGCAGCTTAGATCTAAGCACAGATACGCAGTATTTT. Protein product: CASSLDLSTDTQYF.

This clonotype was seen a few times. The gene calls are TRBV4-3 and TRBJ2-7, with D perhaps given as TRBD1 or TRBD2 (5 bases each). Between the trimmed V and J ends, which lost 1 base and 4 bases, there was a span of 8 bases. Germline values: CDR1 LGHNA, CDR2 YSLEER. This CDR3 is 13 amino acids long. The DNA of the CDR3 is TGCGCCAGCAGCCAAGGGGACGGGTACGAGCAGTACTTC. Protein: CASSQGDGYEQYF.

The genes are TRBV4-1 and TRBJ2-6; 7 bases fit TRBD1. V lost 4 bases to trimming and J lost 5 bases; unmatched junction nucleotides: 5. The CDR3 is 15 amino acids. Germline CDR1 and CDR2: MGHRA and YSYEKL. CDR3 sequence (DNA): TGCGCCAGCAGCCTGCGACAGGGTAGGGCCAACGTCCTGACTTTC. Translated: CASSLRQGRANVLTF.

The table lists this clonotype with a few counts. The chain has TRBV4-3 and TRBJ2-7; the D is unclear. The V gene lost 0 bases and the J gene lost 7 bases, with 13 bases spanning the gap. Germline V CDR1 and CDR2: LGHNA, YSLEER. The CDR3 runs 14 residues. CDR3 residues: CASSQDPGAGEQYF. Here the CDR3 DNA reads TGCGCCAGCAGCCAAGATCCAGGTGCCGGGGAGCAGTACTTC.

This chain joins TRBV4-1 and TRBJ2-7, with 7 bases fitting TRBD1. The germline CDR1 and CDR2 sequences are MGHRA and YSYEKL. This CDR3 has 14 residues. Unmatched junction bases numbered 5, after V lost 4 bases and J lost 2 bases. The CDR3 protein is CASSRLQGAYEQYV. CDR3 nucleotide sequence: TGCGCCAGCAGCCGGTTGCAGGGGGCCTACGAGCAGTACGTC.